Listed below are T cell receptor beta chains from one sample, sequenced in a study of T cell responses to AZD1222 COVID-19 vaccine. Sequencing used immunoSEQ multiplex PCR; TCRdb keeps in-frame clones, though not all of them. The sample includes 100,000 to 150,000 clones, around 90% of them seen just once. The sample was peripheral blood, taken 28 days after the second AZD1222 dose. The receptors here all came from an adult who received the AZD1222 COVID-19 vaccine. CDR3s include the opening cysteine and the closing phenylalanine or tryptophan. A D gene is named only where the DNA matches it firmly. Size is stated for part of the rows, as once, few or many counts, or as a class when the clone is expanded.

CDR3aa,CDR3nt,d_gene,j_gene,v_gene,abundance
CATSDQYEQYF,TGTGCCACCTCGGACCAGTACGAGCAGTACTTC,NA,TRBJ2-7,TRBV10-3,NA
CASTLLDTGELFF,TGTGCCAGCACCCTGTTAGACACCGGGGAGCTGTTTTTT,NA,TRBJ2-2,TRBV5-4,once
CASSPLAGGPHEQYF,TGCGCCAGCAGCCCGTTAGCGGGAGGGCCCCACGAGCAGTACTTC,TRBD2,TRBJ2-7,TRBV4-1,once
CASSLVMAIGSDTQYF,TGTGCCAGCAGCCTAGTTATGGCCATAGGATCAGATACGCAGTATTTT,NA,TRBJ2-3,TRBV27,NA
CASSHVGRGAKNIQYF,TGTGCCAGCAGCCACGTTGGGAGGGGAGCCAAAAACATTCAGTACTTC,TRBD2,TRBJ2-4,TRBV3-1/TRBV3-2,NA
CASSMGLGQPQHF,TGTGCCAGTAGTATGGGACTCGGTCAGCCCCAGCATTTT,NA,TRBJ1-5,TRBV19,NA
CASSLRGGTDTQYF,TGCGCCAGCAGCTTGCGGGGGGGCACAGATACGCAGTATTTT,TRBD2,TRBJ2-3,TRBV5-1,NA
CASNWEVRQGNEQFF,TGTGCCAGTAATTGGGAGGTGAGACAAGGCAATGAGCAGTTCTTC,NA,TRBJ2-1,TRBV19,NA
CASSSAGTSFPYEQYF,TGTGCCAGCAGCTCGGCCGGGACTAGCTTCCCCTACGAGCAGTACTTC,TRBD2,TRBJ2-7,TRBV5-4,NA
CASSLSNEQFF,TGTGCCAGCAGTTTATCAAATGAGCAGTTCTTC,NA,TRBJ2-1,TRBV28,NA
CASNRFRGTPDAEAFF,TGTGCCAGCAATCGATTCAGGGGGACCCCTGACGCTGAAGCTTTCTTT,TRBD1,TRBJ1-1,TRBV6-6,NA